The clone carrying this T cell receptor beta chain was recorded only once. The entry originates in a study of shared clonotypes between healthy human individuals. The germline V gene encodes CDR1 LNHDA and CDR2 SQIVND (reference sequence). CDR3 length: 17 amino acids. V lost 2 bases and J lost 0, with 11 bases in between. Assay used: immunoSEQ multiplex PCR; TCRdb lists only in-frame clones, some missing. The sample includes 950,000 to 1,300,000 clones, more than 60% seen only once; the top ten take approximately 1.5%. The rearrangement joins TRBV19 to TRBJ2-6; D not resolved. This receptor was obtained from a man aged 18 to 30 in good health. The specimen sequenced was memory CD4+ T cells sorted from blood. The subset: CD45RA-negative fraction. CDR3 coding DNA: TGTGCCAGTAGTATACGGCCAGGCGGCTCTGGGGCCAACGTCCTGACTTTC. The encoded protein is CASSIRPGGSGANVLTF. Full variable domain (outside the CDR3, taken from reference TRBV19 and TRBJ2-6): DGGITQSPKYLFRKEGQNVTLSCEQNLNHDAMYWYRQDPGQGLRLIYYSQIVNDFQKGDIAEGYSVSREKKESFPLTVTSAQKNPTAFYLCASSIRPGGSGANVLTFGAGSRLTVL.